This T cell receptor (beta chain) was retrieved from a study of blood T cell repertoires in COVID-19. About the research overall: PBMCs, B-cell-depleted T cells, or T cells were the source of the cDNA or gDNA that made up the material.

The method was immunoSEQ multiplex PCR; TCRdb's version includes in-frame clones alone and lacks a portion of them. The top ten hold 13% of the sample, which has around 300,000 clones, over 75% seen once. The CDR3 is 17 amino acids. V was clipped by 3 bases and J by 1 base; unmatched bases: 5. The table lists this clone with a count of one. The sequencing sample was made of peripheral blood. V gene TRBV5-3 combines with J gene TRBJ1-4, with TRBD1 identical over 11 bases. TRBV5-3 is flagged as an ORF with uncertain function. This TCR was sampled from a human donor in a cohort sampled during active COVID-19. CDR3 loop: CARSSRDRGVTNEKLFF. The CDR3 DNA sequence: TGTGCCAGAAGCTCCCGGGACAGGGGGGTAACTAATGAAAAACTGTTTTTT.